This entry lists 29 T cell receptor beta chains sequenced from one sample in a study of T-cell reconstitution after alpha-beta-depleted transplantation in children. Using unique molecular identifiers, the investigators prepared the TCRbeta library. Each CDR3 protein gets one entry after TCRdb re-called the PCR reads with MiXCR. The table has 120,000 to 150,000 distinct CDR3 sequences, around 10% seen once. Source: PBMCs, mostly from graft donor cells, taken 180 days after TCRalphabeta/CD19-depleted stem cell transplant. These receptors came from a female patient aged 2-15 years who had a stem cell transplant for congenital amegakaryocytic thrombocytopenia, so the T cells may come from the graft donor.

This clonotype was seen a few times. V gene TRBV30 combines with J gene TRBJ2-7; no clear D gene. The CDR3 covers 14 residues. The germline V and J ends were trimmed by 5 bases and 1 base, with 15 bases remaining between them. Germline V CDR1 and CDR2: GTSNPN, SVGIG (reference sequence). The CDR3 spells CAWDKGQFSYEQYF. CDR3 bases: TGTGCCTGGGACAAAGGGCAATTTTCCTACGAGCAGTACTTC.

Of note for this clonotype: A read error may be the cause here, since a much bigger clone is one base away. This chain links TRBV27 with TRBJ2-7, with 8 bases lining up with TRBD2. V shed 5 bases and J 6 bases; nucleotides not matched to a gene: 12. CDR1 and CDR2 (germline): MNHEY, SMNVEV (reference sequence). The CDR3 sequence is 15 residues long. The CDR3 DNA reads as TGTGCCAGCAGTCTGGTACAGGGACTAGTCTCCGAGCAGTACTTC. Encoded protein: CASSLVQGLVSEQYF.

There are many counts of this clonotype. The chain couples TRBV29-1 to TRBJ2-3; no clear D. Trimming took off 4 bases at V and 0 bases at J, with 11 bases between the two ends. The CDR3 length is 14 residues. CDR1 and CDR2 from the germline V gene are SQVTM and ANQGSEA. CDR3 DNA: TGCAGCGTTGGGAAGTTTACTAGCACAGATACGCAGTATTTT. Protein: CSVGKFTSTDTQYF.

This clonotype was picked up a small number of times. The V and J genes are TRBV13 and TRBJ1-5; a possible D gene is TRBD1 (6 bases). The V and J ends lost 1 base and 5 bases respectively, with 9 bases between them. CDR1 and CDR2 (germline): PRHDT, FYEKMQ (reference sequence). The CDR3 is 14 residues long. The CDR3 DNA is TGTGCCAGCAGCTTAGACAGGGAAGATCAGCCCCAGCATTTT. It specifies CASSLDREDQPQHF.

Comment on this clonotype: One junction end disagrees with the germline gene, perhaps due to a read error. This rearrangement joins TRBV3-1 to TRBJ2-7; 8 positions match TRBD1. Germline V gene lookup returns CDR1 LGHDT and CDR2 YNNKEL (reference sequence). The CDR3 consists of 15 residues. CDR3 loop: CACSQDLQGVDEQYF. CDR3 coding DNA: TGTGCCTGCAGCCAAGATCTACAGGGGGTCGACGAGCAGTACTTC.

V is TRBV12-3 or TRBV12-4 and J is TRBJ2-1; 11 bases align to TRBD2. The V segment lost 5 bases and the J segment 6 bases; nucleotides outside the gene matches: 6. This CDR3 contains 15 residues. The CDR3 reads CASSAGTSGSNEQFF. The CDR3 DNA is TGTGCCAGCAGTGCCGGGACTAGCGGTTCCAATGAGCAGTTCTTC.

The genes are TRBV7-9 and TRBJ2-2; tentatively, D is TRBD1 (6 bases). The CDR3 length is 12 residues. Per germline, CDR1 SEHNR and CDR2 FQNEAQ (reference sequence). CDR3 region: CSHREISGELFF. The CDR3 DNA reads as TGTTCCCACAGGGAAATCTCCGGGGAGCTGTTTTTT.

This clonotype was counted ten times or more. V and J are TRBV5-5 and TRBJ1-1; maybe TRBD1 (6 bases). The CDR3 contains 14 residues. Germline V gene sequence: CDR1 SGHKS, CDR2 YYEKEE (reference sequence). The V end lost 2 bases, the J end lost 4 bases, and 12 bases lay between the germline ends. This CDR3 reads CASSLMTGGTEAFF. In DNA, the CDR3 is TGTGCCAGCAGCTTAATGACAGGAGGCACTGAAGCTTTCTTT.

The chain combines TRBV18 with TRBJ2-4, with 15 positions matching TRBD2. From germline, CDR1 is KGHSH and CDR2 LQKENI. V was clipped by 5 bases and J by 8 bases; unmatched bases: 10. The CDR3 is 17 amino acids. The chain's CDR3 is CASSSRTSGGAEHIQYF. The CDR3 DNA sequence: TGTGCCAGCTCATCACGGACTAGCGGGGGGGCCGAACACATTCAGTACTTC.

The V call is TRBV28, the J call TRBJ2-3; 10 nucleotides agree with TRBD2. The V segment lost 2 bases and the J segment 6 bases; nucleotides outside the gene matches: 8. Per the germline V gene, CDR1 is MDHEN and CDR2 is SYDVKM. The CDR3 contains 16 residues. The CDR3 sequence: CASSLLAGVFVDTQYF. CDR3 DNA: TGTGCCAGCAGTTTACTAGCGGGAGTTTTTGTTGATACGCAGTATTTT. Supplemented by reference TRBV28 and TRBJ2-3, the full variable domain reads DVKVTQSSRYLVKRTGEKVFLECVQDMDHENMFWYRQDPGLGLRLIYFSYDVKMKEKGDIPEGYSVSREKKERFSLILESASTNQTSMYLCASSLLAGVFVDTQYFGPGTRLTVL.

This clonotype was detected ten times or more. The chain links TRBV20-1 to TRBJ1-1; 9 positions match TRBD1. Per germline, CDR1 DFQATT and CDR2 SNEGSKA (reference sequence). The CDR3 is made up of 13 amino acids. Unmatched junction bases numbered 7, after V lost 3 bases and J lost 8 bases. As DNA, the CDR3 is TGCAGTGCTAGTGGACAGGGGAAGCGCGAAGCTTTCTTT. Amino acids: CSASGQGKREAFF.

This clonotype came up many times. The chain links TRBV12-3 or TRBV12-4 to TRBJ2-3; D possibly corresponds to TRBD2 (5 bases). The CDR3 consists of 14 residues. The ends were cut back, 5 bases at V and 3 bases at J, with 12 bases in the middle. The CDR3 DNA reads TGTGCCAGCAGTGATATTACTAGGACAGATACGCAGTATTTT. It specifies CASSDITRTDTQYF.

This clonotype was seen a handful of times. The chain carries TRBV7-6 and TRBJ2-7, with D perhaps given as TRBD1 or TRBD2 (5 bases each). V lost 2 bases and J 6 bases, leaving 23 bases between the germline ends. The CDR3 is made up of 17 amino acids. Germline loops: CDR1 SGHVS, CDR2 FNYEAQ. The CDR3: CASSLFGRGTGSGEQYF. CDR3 coding DNA: TGTGCCAGCAGCTTATTCGGTCGGGGCACAGGTTCCGGCGAGCAGTACTTC.

This clonotype has a count of ten or more. The chain links TRBV12-3 or TRBV12-4 to TRBJ1-5; D remains unclear. The CDR3 sequence is 14 residues long. Trimming removed 7 bases at V and 0 bases at J, with 10 bases between. The CDR3 DNA reads as TGTGCCAGCAACCGTGACTATAGCAATCAGCCCCAGCATTTT. Amino acids: CASNRDYSNQPQHF.

This clonotype was detected ten times or more. The V call is TRBV20-1, the J call TRBJ2-6; D is unclear. V dropped 5 bases and J dropped 4 bases, with 15 bases sitting between them. CDR1 DFQATT and CDR2 SNEGSKA come from the germline V gene (reference sequence). CDR3 length equals 15 residues. The CDR3 DNA reads TGCAGTGCTCTAACCCCGTTATCCGGGGCCAACGTCCTGACTTTC. It translates to CSALTPLSGANVLTF.

This clonotype has more than one count but fewer than ten. The chain combines TRBV10-3 with TRBJ2-2, with 10 bases that match TRBD2. The trim removed 0 bases at V and 7 bases at J, leaving 5 bases unmatched. Germline CDR1 reads ENHRY; CDR2 reads SYGVKD. The CDR3 contains 16 residues. CDR3 DNA: TGTGCCATCAGTGAGTCGAGCGGGGGGGCAAGCGGGGAGCTGTTTTTT. Translation: CAISESSGGASGELFF.

This clonotype was observed many times. The genes are TRBV11-2 and TRBJ2-5, with 11 bases aligning to TRBD1. V was pared by 0 bases and J by 3 bases, with 6 bases of the junction left unmatched. The CDR3 totals 17 residues. The germline gives CDR1 SGHAT, CDR2 FQNNGV. CDR3 DNA sequence: TGTGCCAGCAGCTTAGATGTTGGGACAGGGGGAAAAGAGACCCAGTACTTC. This encodes CASSLDVGTGGKETQYF.

This clonotype was seen at least ten times. The rearrangement joins TRBV12-3 or TRBV12-4 to TRBJ2-7; the D is unclear. V was pared by 5 bases and J by 5 bases, with 13 bases between. The CDR3 consists of 13 residues. The CDR3 coding sequence is TGTGCCAGCAGTACCCCAGCCGCACACGAGCAGTACTTC. Protein: CASSTPAAHEQYF.

Ten or more counts support this clonotype. V gene TRBV4-1 combines with J gene TRBJ2-4; D might be TRBD2 (5 bases). With 0 bases removed from V and 3 bases from J, the gap between germline ends came to 15 bases. This CDR3 spans 17 amino acids. Germline V gives CDR1 MGHRA, CDR2 YSYEKL. The CDR3: CASSQDKTVGSKNIQYF. In nucleotides, the CDR3 is TGCGCCAGCAGCCAAGATAAGACGGTAGGGAGCAAAAACATTCAGTACTTC.

This clonotype was counted between two and nine times. This chain connects TRBV6-5 to TRBJ1-4, with D tentatively TRBD1 (5 bases). Germline V CDR1 and CDR2: MNHEY, SVGAGI. Trimming removed 5 bases from V and 12 bases from J, with 16 bases in between. The CDR3 loop spans 13 amino acids. The CDR3, as DNA: TGTGCCAGCAGTCCCCTCCGCGGAGGGGAACTGTTTTTT. This encodes CASSPLRGGELFF.

This clonotype was recorded at least ten times. The rearrangement joins TRBV6-2 or TRBV6-3 to TRBJ1-1, with TRBD1 as a possible D gene (6 bases). This CDR3 is 13 amino acids long. V was trimmed by 6 bases and J by 5 bases, leaving 13 bases between them. The germline gives CDR1 MNHEY, CDR2 SVGEGT. The CDR3 DNA sequence: TGTGCCAGCAGATGGCCAGGGGATACTGAAGCTTTCTTT. This codes for CASRWPGDTEAFF.

This clonotype was found a few times. This rearrangement joins TRBV30 to TRBJ2-5, with D tentatively TRBD2 (6 bases). In germline, CDR1 is GTSNPN, CDR2 SVGIG (reference sequence). V gave up 3 bases and J gave up 5 bases, with 19 bases separating them. This CDR3 contains 15 residues. CDR3 DNA sequence: TGTGCCTGGAGCCGGGGACTCGAGGGCCGGGAGACCCAGTACTTC. This gives the protein CAWSRGLEGRETQYF. Drawing the rest from reference TRBV30 and TRBJ2-5, the complete variable domain is SQTIHQWPATLVQPVGSPLSLECTVEGTSNPNLYWYRQAAGRGLQLLFYSVGIGQISSEVPQNLSASRPQDRQFILSSKKLLLSDSGFYLCAWSRGLEGRETQYFGPGTRLLVL.

A few counts support this clonotype. The chain is built from TRBV20-1 and TRBJ2-3; maybe TRBD1 (6 bases). The CDR3 runs 14 residues. Germline CDR1 is DFQATT and CDR2 is SNEGSKA (reference sequence). V shed 2 bases and J shed 4 bases, with 13 bases lying between them. CDR3 sequence: CSARFTGNPDTQYF. The CDR3 DNA sequence: TGCAGTGCTAGATTCACAGGGAACCCAGATACGCAGTATTTT.

The table lists this clonotype with many counts. This rearrangement joins TRBV28 to TRBJ1-2, with 7 bases aligning to TRBD1. Germline CDR1 reads MDHEN; CDR2 reads SYDVKM. The CDR3 runs to 14 residues. V dropped 6 bases and J dropped 8; count of bases not matched to a gene: 12. CDR3 nucleotides: TGTGCCAGCAGCCAGGGGGGTCCGAGCAACGGCTACACCTTC. Translated: CASSQGGPSNGYTF.

With respect to this clonotype: The conserved phenylalanine or tryptophan is not found at the CDR3 terminus, so this likely reflects a read error. The V call is TRBV6-1, the J call TRBJ2-7, with 12 positions matching TRBD2. Germline V gene sequence: CDR1 MNHNS, CDR2 SASEGT. The CDR3 contains 16 residues. The junction had 5 bases not matched to a gene; V was cut back by 4 bases and J by 1 base. CDR3 region: CASSGTSGGHSYEQYY. The CDR3 DNA sequence: TGTGCCAGCAGTGGCACTAGCGGGGGGCATTCCTACGAGCAGTACTAC.

The sample holds many counts of this clonotype. V is TRBV6-5 and J is TRBJ1-4; 9 nucleotides line up with TRBD1. There are 16 residues in the CDR3. The J segment lost 8 bases and the V segment lost 0 bases, leaving 7 bases of the junction unmatched. CDR1 is MNHEY and CDR2 is SVGAGI in the germline V gene. The chain's CDR3 is CASSYSGGTGSEKLFF. The CDR3 nucleotides are TGTGCCAGCAGTTACTCTGGCGGGACAGGGTCGGAAAAACTGTTTTTT.

V and J are TRBV11-2 and TRBJ1-1; D remains ambiguous. The CDR3 is 13 residues long. The V gene's germline CDR1 is SGHAT and CDR2 FQNNGV. V was shortened by 8 bases and J by 2 bases, with 12 bases between the two germline ends. The CDR3 DNA sequence: TGTGCCAGCGTCAAGGGTGCTAACACTGAAGCTTTCTTT. Translating it yields CASVKGANTEAFF.

This clonotype was counted only a few times. The chain has TRBV28 and TRBJ2-5, with D possibly matching TRBD1 (5 bases). The CDR3 runs to 12 residues. Germline V CDR1 and CDR2: MDHEN, SYDVKM. V lost 4 bases to trimming and J lost 5 bases, with 8 bases between them. CDR3 DNA sequence: TGTGCCAGCAGTTCGAACAGGGAGACCCAGTACTTC. It yields the protein CASSSNRETQYF.

This clonotype has more than one count but fewer than ten. The gene calls are TRBV20-1 and TRBJ2-3; D may be TRBD2 (7 bases). V lost 3 bases and J 6 bases, leaving 10 bases between the germline ends. CDR1 DFQATT and CDR2 SNEGSKA come from the germline V gene (reference sequence). The CDR3 covers 12 residues. The CDR3 spells CSAREGGDTQYF. The CDR3 bases are TGCAGTGCTAGGGAGGGGGGGGATACGCAGTATTTT.